These T cell receptor beta chains were read from a single sample in a study of shared clonotypes between healthy human individuals. Sequencing was performed with immunoSEQ multiplex PCR; in TCRdb, only in-frame clones are kept and a portion is missing. Of 2.3 million or so clones in the sample, approximately 95% were seen once. The specimen sequenced was naive CD4+ T cells from PBMCs. These receptors all come from a man aged 18 to 29 in good health. Some clones in this sample may be carry-over from other donors' samples. CDR3s include the opening cysteine and the closing phenylalanine or tryptophan. A D gene is named only where the DNA matches it firmly. Not all rows give a size; the values are once, few, many and, for expanded clones, a class.

d_call clone_size j_call v_call cdr3_length cdr3_aa cdr3_nt
NA NA TRBJ2-7 TRBV9 14 CASSAGPLTYEQYF TGTGCCAGCAGCGCGGGCCCTCTTACCTACGAGCAGTACTTC
NA NA TRBJ1-2 TRBV5-1 14 CASSWDGANYGYTF TGCGCCAGCAGCTGGGACGGCGCTAACTATGGCTACACCTTC
NA NA TRBJ1-1 TRBV9 15 CASSVEQDSNTEAFF TGTGCCAGCAGCGTAGAACAGGATTCTAACACTGAAGCTTTCTTT
NA NA TRBJ2-1 TRBV7-8 14 CASSLKSYHNEQFF TGTGCCAGCAGCTTAAAATCCTACCACAATGAGCAGTTCTTC
NA once TRBJ2-7 TRBV11-2 15 CASTLGGSGSYEQYF TGTGCCAGCACCCTCGGAGGTTCCGGATCCTACGAGCAGTACTTC
NA NA TRBJ1-5 TRBV19 15 CASVVRGEGNQPQHF TGTGCCAGTGTTGTGAGGGGCGAGGGCAATCAGCCCCAGCATTTT
TRBD2 once TRBJ2-1 TRBV7-3 14 CASSDSGHVDEQFF TGTGCCAGCAGCGATAGCGGGCATGTCGATGAGCAGTTCTTC
NA NA TRBJ1-1 TRBV19 15 CASKKGVKWNTEAFF TGTGCCAGTAAGAAAGGCGTCAAATGGAACACTGAAGCTTTCTTT
NA NA TRBJ1-5 TRBV9 13 CASSTHSDQPQHF TGTGCCAGCAGCACCCATAGCGATCAGCCCCAGCATTTT
TRBD2 NA TRBJ2-1 TRBV5-1 15 CASSLRTSGREEQFF TGCGCCAGCAGCCTCCGGACTAGCGGGAGAGAGGAGCAGTTCTTC
NA NA TRBJ2-7 TRBV30 14 CAWTKGPYYYEQYF TGTGCCTGGACAAAGGGTCCTTACTACTACGAGCAGTACTTC
TRBD2 NA TRBJ2-3 TRBV9 16 CASSYLAGGPRATQYF TGTGCCAGCAGCTACCTAGCGGGAGGGCCGAGGGCTACGCAGTATTTT
NA once TRBJ1-5 TRBV7-8 13 CASSLHLGQPQHF TGTGCCAGCAGCCTACACCTTGGGCAGCCCCAGCATTTT
TRBD2 NA TRBJ2-7 TRBV5-1 14 CASSFSGNPSEQYF TGCGCCAGCAGCTTTAGCGGGAATCCCTCGGAGCAGTACTTC
NA NA TRBJ1-2 TRBV29-1 14 CSVGELAGAYGYTF TGCAGCGTTGGTGAGTTGGCAGGGGCTTATGGCTACACCTTC
NA NA TRBJ1-1 TRBV19 13 CASSPAEATEAFF TGTGCCAGTAGTCCGGCGGAGGCCACTGAAGCTTTCTTT
TRBD2 NA TRBJ2-1 TRBV30 15 CAWSLLAGGLDEQFF TGTGCCTGGAGCCTACTAGCGGGAGGCCTGGATGAGCAGTTCTTC
TRBD1 NA TRBJ1-5 TRBV4-2 15 CASSRGQGGDQPQHF TGTGCCAGCAGCCGTGGACAGGGTGGAGATCAGCCCCAGCATTTT
TRBD2 once TRBJ2-5 TRBV2 15 CASRTGLAGQETQYF TGTGCCAGCAGGACGGGGCTAGCGGGACAAGAGACCCAGTACTTC
NA NA TRBJ1-5 TRBV4-2 15 CASSQEESTLGPQHF TGTGCCAGCAGCCAAGAAGAGTCTACACTGGGGCCCCAGCATTTT
NA NA TRBJ1-2 TRBV2 12 CASSVGVFGYTF TGTGCCAGCAGTGTGGGGGTCTTTGGCTACACCTTC
NA NA TRBJ2-4 TRBV27 15 CAKDVGHRAKNIQYF TGTGCTAAGGATGTGGGCCATCGAGCCAAAAACATTCAGTACTTC
NA NA TRBJ2-5 TRBV2 14 CASSEVQYQETQYF TGTGCCAGCAGTGAAGTGCAGTACCAAGAGACCCAGTACTTC
NA NA TRBJ2-7 TRBV9 11 CASGVNGEQYF TGTGCCAGCGGGGTTAATGGCGAGCAGTACTTC